The TCR beta chain under discussion was sequenced for a study of T cells in Graves' hyperthyroidism and ophthalmopathy. Broader study findings: The model foresaw ophthalmopathy a median approximately 6.3 months prior to onset.

At least ten counts were recorded for this clonotype. The antigen is unknown. Regions amplified from RNA transcripts were the TCR beta CDR3 regions. When the TCR CDR3 underwent first-round RT-PCR, the HTBI primer set was used. One entry per CDR3 protein results from TCRdb running MiXCR on the multiplex PCR reads. The repertoire includes a few hundred thousand distinct CDR3 sequences, 14% to 15% of them detected once, and approximately 30% sits in the top ten. The germline V gene encodes CDR1 MDHEN and CDR2 SYDVKM. With V trimmed by 3 bases and J by 4 bases, 7 bases remained unmatched. The CDR3 is 16 amino acids.

This chain links TRBV28 with TRBJ2-3; 10 positions agree with TRBD2. The TCR sequence derives from a woman aged 30 to 39 with Graves' hyperthyroidism. Sequenced material: blood. Here the CDR3 DNA reads TGTGCCAGCAGTTTCCCCAAGCGGGAGGGGGCAGATACGCAGTATTTT. The encoded protein is CASSFPKREGADTQYF.